These 4 T cell receptor beta chains were all obtained from the same sample, sequenced in a study of vaccination and CD4 T cells after COVID-19. The study sequenced cultured CD4+ T cell DNA using the Oncomine TCR Beta short-read assay. In TCRdb, the PCR reads were re-called with MiXCR into one record per CDR3 protein. The repertoire holds around 6,300 distinct CDR3 sequences, with about two thirds as singletons. Their specific antigens are unknown. Treatment defined: roughly 10-day PBMC culture with coronavirus spike peptide pools or control peptides (ViraFEST assay). It was before the COVID-19 pandemic (2011-2018) that the unexposed donor's CD4+ T cells were collected. The sequenced sample was CD4+ T cells from blood, cultured in vitro. Every receptor here comes from a human donor in good health.

The chain employs TRBV25-1 and TRBJ1-2; D might be TRBD1 (6 bases). This CDR3 contains 17 residues. V lost 5 bases to trimming and J lost 4 bases, with 23 bases between them. Germline assignment: CDR1 MGHDK and CDR2 SYGVNS. The CDR3 coding sequence is TGTGCCAGCAGTCCCTTTCCGGACAGCCTAGGGCTCTATGGCTACACCTTC. Its protein is CASSPFPDSLGLYGYTF.

The CDR3 nucleotides read TGTGCCTGGAGTCGGCAGGGAATTGGCGAGCAGTACTTC. Protein: CAWSRQGIGEQYF. The chain couples TRBV30 to TRBJ2-7, with a weak D call TRBD1 (5 bases). CDR1 and CDR2 from the germline V gene are GTSNPN and SVGIG (reference sequence). The V end lost 2 bases, the J end lost 6 bases, and 14 bases lay between the germline ends. The CDR3 length is 13 residues.

This chain joins TRBV7-9 and TRBJ2-5; D gene unclear. This CDR3 contains 14 residues. The germline V gene has CDR1 SEHNR and CDR2 FQNEAQ (reference sequence). Trimming removed 0 bases at V and 2 bases at J, with 7 bases between. The CDR3 protein is CASSLAASQETQYF. The CDR3 bases are TGTGCCAGCAGCTTAGCCGCCAGTCAAGAGACCCAGTACTTC.

Regarding this clonotype: An end of the junction differs from the germline gene, which may be a read error. The chain recombines TRBV30 with TRBJ1-6, with TRBD1 matching over 7 bases. Germline CDR1 GTSNPN, CDR2 SVGIG (reference sequence). The CDR3 is 13 residues long. Here the CDR3 reads CAGRGQGNSPPHF. The CDR3, as DNA: TGTGCCGGAAGGGGGCAAGGTAATTCACCCCCCCACTTT. The complete variable domain, with remaining parts taken from reference TRBV30 and TRBJ1-6, reads SQTIHQWPATLVQPVGSPLSLECTVEGTSNPNLYWYRQAAGRGLQLLFYSVGIGQISSEVPQNLSASRPQDRQFILSSKKLLLSDSGFYLCAGRGQGNSPPHFGNGTRLTVT.